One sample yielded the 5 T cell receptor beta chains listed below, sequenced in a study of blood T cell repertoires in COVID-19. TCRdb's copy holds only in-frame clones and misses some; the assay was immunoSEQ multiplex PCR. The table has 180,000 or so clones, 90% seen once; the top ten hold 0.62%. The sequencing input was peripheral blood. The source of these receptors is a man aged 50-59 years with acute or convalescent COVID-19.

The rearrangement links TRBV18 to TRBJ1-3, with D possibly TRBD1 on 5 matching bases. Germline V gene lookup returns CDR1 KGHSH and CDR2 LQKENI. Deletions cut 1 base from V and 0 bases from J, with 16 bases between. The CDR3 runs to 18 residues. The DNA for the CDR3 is TGTGCCAGCTCACCACGGGGGGGGAGATTATACTCTGGAAACACCATATATTTT. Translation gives CASSPRGGRLYSGNTIYF. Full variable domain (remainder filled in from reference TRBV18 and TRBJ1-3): NAGVMQNPRHLVRRRGQEARLRCSPMKGHSHVYWYRQLPEEGLKFMVYLQKENIIDESGMPKERFSAEFPKEGPSILRIQQVVRGDSAAYFCASSPRGGRLYSGNTIYFGEGSWLTVV.

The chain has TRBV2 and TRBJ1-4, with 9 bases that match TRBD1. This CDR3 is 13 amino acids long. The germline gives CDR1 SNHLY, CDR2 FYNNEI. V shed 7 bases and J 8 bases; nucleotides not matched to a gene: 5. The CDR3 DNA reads TGTGCCAGCAACAGGGGGCTGAGGGAAAAACTGTTTTTT. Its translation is CASNRGLREKLFF.

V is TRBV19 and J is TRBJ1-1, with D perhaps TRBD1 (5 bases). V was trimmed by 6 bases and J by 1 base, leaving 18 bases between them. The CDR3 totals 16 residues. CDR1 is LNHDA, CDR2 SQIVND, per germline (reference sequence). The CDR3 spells CASSNGQGKRNTEAFF. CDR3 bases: TGTGCCAGTAGCAATGGGCAGGGCAAGCGGAACACTGAAGCTTTCTTT.

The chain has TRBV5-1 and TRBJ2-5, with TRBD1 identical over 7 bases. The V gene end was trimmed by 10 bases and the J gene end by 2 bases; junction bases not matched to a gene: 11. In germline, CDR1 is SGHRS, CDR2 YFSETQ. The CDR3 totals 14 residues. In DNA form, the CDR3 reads TGCGCCTCTACAAGGGGGCCCCTACAAGAGACCCAGTACTTC. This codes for CASTRGPLQETQYF.

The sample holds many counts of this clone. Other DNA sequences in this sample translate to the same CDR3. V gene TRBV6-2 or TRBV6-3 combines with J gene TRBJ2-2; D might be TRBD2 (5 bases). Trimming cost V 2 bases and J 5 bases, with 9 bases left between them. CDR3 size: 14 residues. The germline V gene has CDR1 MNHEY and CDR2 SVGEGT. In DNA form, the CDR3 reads TGTGCCAGCAGTTACGGGAGTTATACCGGGGAGCTGTTTTTT. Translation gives CASSYGSYTGELFF.